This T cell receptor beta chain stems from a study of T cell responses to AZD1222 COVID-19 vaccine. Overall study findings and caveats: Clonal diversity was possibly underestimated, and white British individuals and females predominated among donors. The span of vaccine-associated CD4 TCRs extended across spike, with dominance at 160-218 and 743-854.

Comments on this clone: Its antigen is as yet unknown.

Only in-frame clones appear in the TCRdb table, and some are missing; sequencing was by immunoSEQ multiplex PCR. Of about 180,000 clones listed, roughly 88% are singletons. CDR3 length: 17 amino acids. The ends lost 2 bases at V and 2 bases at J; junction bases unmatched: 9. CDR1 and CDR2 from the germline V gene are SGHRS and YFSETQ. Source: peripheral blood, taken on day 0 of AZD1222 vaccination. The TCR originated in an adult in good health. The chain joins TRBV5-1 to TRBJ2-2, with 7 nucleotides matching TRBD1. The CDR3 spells CASSFTKGQTNTGELFF. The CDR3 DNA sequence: TGCGCCAGCAGCTTTACCAAGGGACAGACCAACACCGGGGAGCTGTTTTTT.